This T cell receptor (beta chain) stems from a study of blood T cell repertoires in COVID-19. On the study more broadly: From the United States, Italy and Spain came samples of acute and convalescent COVID-19. T cells, B-cell-depleted T cells, or PBMCs provided the cDNA or gDNA that served as material.

Per the germline V gene, CDR1 is LNHDA and CDR2 is SQIVND (reference sequence). The CDR3 runs to 13 residues. V was pared by 1 base and J by 7 bases, with 7 bases between. The method was immunoSEQ multiplex PCR; TCRdb's version includes in-frame clones alone and lacks a portion of them. The table records fewer than 400,000 clones, roughly 86% of them present only once. This clonotype originated in a human donor in a cohort sampled during active COVID-19. This rearrangement joins TRBV19 to TRBJ2-2; no clear D. The sequencing input was peripheral blood. The CDR3 bases are TGTGCCAGTAGTATAGGAGGCAGCGGGGAGCTGTTTTTT. Residues: CASSIGGSGELFF.